Reported below is one T cell receptor beta chain. In this sample, this clone turned up a few times. The target of this receptor is not known. One base away there is no much larger clone; base qualities are not given. In the paper's terms, the time point label means: week 5, during vaccination. Each vaccine dose, consisting of 300 ug of a 20-mer mutant IDH1 peptide in Montanide, was administered subcutaneously with topical imiquimod. Donors had newly diagnosed WHO grade 3 or 4 IDH1-mutant astrocytomas with loss of nuclear ATRX. The samples were drawn from NOA16, a multicentre, single-arm, open-label phase I trial in Germany that tested a mutant IDH1 peptide vaccine in humans for the first time. Genomic DNA for TCRB sequencing was extracted from EDTA blood using the DNeasy Blood and Tissue Kit. This sample is part of a study of a mutant IDH1 vaccine in newly diagnosed glioma (dated by TCRdb to the early 2020s). About the study as a whole: Eight vaccinations were administered to patients in weeks 1, 3, 5, 7, 11, 15, 19 and 23, corresponding to visits V03 through V10. In the chemotherapy-containing groups, vaccination started alongside temozolomide cycles, whereas in patients who had radiotherapy alone it started 4-6 weeks after radiotherapy. Six visits were used for peripheral blood collection: V03 (baseline), V05, V07, V10, V12 and V13. For exploratory analyses, fewer than 30 treated patients had longitudinal TCRB deep sequencing done wherever samples were available. The roughly 33 treated patients were approximately 62% male and 37.5% female, with a mean age of approximately 38 years. Before enrollment, patients had received standard therapy of radiotherapy alone, temozolomide alone, or radiochemotherapy with temozolomide; most received the combination. The full study reports these points: Across multiple MHC alleles, vaccine-induced immune responses were seen in around 93% of patients. PBMC samples for TCRB deep sequencing were selected based on availability. Pseudoprogression appeared unrelated to alterations in the top peripheral T cell clonotypes detected by TCRB sequencing. The authors noted that analyses of patient blood samples could not be reproduced because of sample limitations.

The library was obtained by the immunoSEQ multiplex PCR assay. Rearranged TCR beta chain sequences were amplified using the hsTCRB Kit according to the manufacturer's protocol. Sequencing of TCRB libraries was carried out on an Illumina MiSeq. In the original analysis: The proprietary platform of the kit vendor was used for demultiplexing, trimming and gene mapping. The table was pulled from immuneACCESS by TCRdb, which kept in-frame rearrangements only. Such tables lose some clones; where checked, under half of the loss comes from unresolved V genes, and the rest has no known cause. The D gene and trimming were derived from the DNA, and the V and J assignments and clone size from that table. This sample has roughly 62,000 clones in its table, and about 81% of those were observed once. Clones ranked in the top ten supply 6.5% to 9% of the sample. CDR1 and CDR2, per the germline V gene, are KGHSH and LQKENI. The CDR3, from cysteine to phenylalanine, totals 12 residues. The only DNA kept is the CDR3, 36 bases in frame from the first base. Deletion took 8 bases off V and 0 bases off J, with a span of 5 bases between the germline ends.

The clonotype comes from a woman between 45 and 65 years old with glioma. The input for sequencing was PBMCs, taken from a glioma patient whose treatment included an IDH1 peptide vaccine. This receptor chain uses TRBV18 and TRBJ1-5, with no D gene named confidently. The DNA sequence is as follows: TGTGCCAGCCAGGATAGCAATCAGCCCCAGCATTTT. Protein translation: CASQDSNQPQHF.